The 31 T cell receptor beta chains presented below share a single source sample, sequenced in a study of blood T cell repertoires in COVID-19. Here immunoSEQ multiplex PCR was the method, and the copy in TCRdb shows in-frame clones only, minus some. The repertoire holds 55,000 to 75,000 clones, around 84% seen once, with 7.4% in the top ten. The sample was peripheral blood. The receptors come from a human donor with active COVID-19. The donor label of this sample is uncertain.

This clone was counted a single time. The chain couples TRBV6-1 to TRBJ1-1; 9 bases match TRBD1. Germline V gene sequence: CDR1 MNHNS, CDR2 SASEGT. V gave up 2 bases and J gave up 5 bases; unmatched junction bases: 6. The CDR3 is 15 amino acids. The CDR3 spells CASSELYRGLTEAFF. The CDR3 DNA follows: TGTGCCAGCAGTGAACTGTACAGGGGGCTGACTGAAGCTTTCTTT.

This chain connects TRBV3-1 (or the pseudogene TRBV3-2) to TRBJ1-1, with D perhaps TRBD1 (6 bases). This CDR3 spans 14 amino acids. Looked up from germline, CDR1 is LGHDT and CDR2 is YNNKEL (reference sequence). V was shortened by 2 bases and J by 1 base, with 8 bases between the two germline ends. The CDR3 DNA follows: TGTGCCAGCAGCCAAAGGGGACAGAACACTGAAGCTTTCTTT. It encodes CASSQRGQNTEAFF.

The genes are TRBV28 and TRBJ2-7; D perhaps matches TRBD2 (6 bases). V was clipped by 10 bases and J by 4 bases, with 11 bases between them. Germline CDR1 and CDR2: MDHEN and SYDVKM. CDR3 length equals 11 residues. The CDR3 reads CATAGIYEQYF. CDR3 sequence (DNA): TGTGCCACCGCGGGGATTTACGAGCAGTACTTC.

The V and J genes are TRBV5-6 and TRBJ2-1; a weak D match, TRBD2 (6 bases). Deletions cut 0 bases from V and 1 base from J, with 11 bases between. This CDR3 is 16 amino acids long. Per germline, CDR1 SGHDT and CDR2 YYEEEE. The CDR3: CASSLAEGLSYNEQFF. Here the CDR3 DNA reads TGTGCCAGCAGCTTGGCCGAGGGACTTTCCTACAATGAGCAGTTCTTC.

The V and J genes are TRBV7-2 and TRBJ2-7, with D possibly being TRBD1 (5 bases). CDR3 length: 14 amino acids. With 2 bases removed from V and 4 bases from J, the gap between germline ends came to 12 bases. From germline, CDR1 is SGHTA and CDR2 FQGNSA. The CDR3 bases are TGTGCCAGCAGCTTACTACAGGCCGGGTACGAGCAGTACTTC. Protein product: CASSLLQAGYEQYF.

The CDR3 reads CASSLYGVTETQYF. DNA of the CDR3: TGTGCCAGCAGCTTATACGGGGTAACAGAGACCCAGTACTTC. The chain uses TRBV7-2 and TRBJ2-5; D is perhaps TRBD2 (5 bases). The V end was cut by 2 bases, the J end by 4 bases, with 11 bases between. CDR1 and CDR2 (germline): SGHTA, FQGNSA. The CDR3 covers 14 residues.

V gene TRBV5-8 combines with J gene TRBJ1-6, with TRBD1 identical over 7 bases. V trimming: 4 bases; J trimming: 7 bases; junction bases outside the gene matches: 5. Germline CDR1 is SGHTS and CDR2 is YDEGEE. CDR3 length equals 14 residues. CDR3 sequence reads: CASSPTGVNSPLHF. CDR3 DNA: TGTGCCAGCAGCCCCACAGGGGTCAATTCACCCCTCCACTTT.

The J gene is TRBJ1-1, the V gene TRBV4-1; D ambiguous. Germline CDR1 and CDR2: MGHRA and YSYEKL. The CDR3 is 16 residues long. The V end was cut by 0 bases, the J end by 4 bases, with 15 bases between. As DNA, the CDR3 is TGCGCCAGCAGCCAAGATCGAGGGCGGGAAGGCACTGAAGCTTTCTTT. Protein product: CASSQDRGREGTEAFF.

The rearrangement uses TRBV6-5 and TRBJ2-2, with 9 bases aligning to TRBD1. The V gene's germline CDR1 is MNHEY and CDR2 SVGAGI. Trimming at V came to 6 bases and at J to 5 bases, leaving 4 bases not matched to a gene. The CDR3 spans 14 residues. The CDR3 DNA is TGTGCCAGCAGGGGGACAGGGCTTACCGGGGAGCTGTTTTTT. Amino acid sequence: CASRGTGLTGELFF.

V is TRBV9 and J is TRBJ2-1, with 8 nucleotides matching TRBD2. J lost 0 bases, V lost 4 bases, and 3 bases had no gene match. CDR3 length: 15 amino acids. Per germline, CDR1 SGDLS and CDR2 YYNGEE. The CDR3 DNA reads as TGTGCCAGCAGCCAGCGGGGGAGCTCCTACAATGAGCAGTTCTTC. Amino acids: CASSQRGSSYNEQFF.

The chain links TRBV18 to TRBJ2-7; possible D gene TRBD1, 6 bases. Trimming removed 5 bases from V and 3 bases from J, with 11 bases in between. The CDR3 consists of 13 residues. The germline V gene has CDR1 KGHSH and CDR2 LQKENI. The CDR3 loop is CASSTGTLYEQYF. CDR3 bases: TGTGCCAGCTCAACCGGGACACTCTACGAGCAGTACTTC. Supplemented by reference TRBV18 and TRBJ2-7, the full variable domain reads NAGVMQNPRHLVRRRGQEARLRCSPMKGHSHVYWYRQLPEEGLKFMVYLQKENIIDESGMPKERFSAEFPKEGPSILRIQQVVRGDSAAYFCASSTGTLYEQYFGPGTRLTVT.

The chain combines TRBV19 with TRBJ1-5; TRBD1 agrees at 8 bases. CDR1 and CDR2 from the germline V gene are LNHDA and SQIVND (reference sequence). Trimming removed 4 bases from V and 7 bases from J; junction bases left unmatched: 3. This CDR3 is built from 13 residues. The CDR3, as DNA: TGTGCCAGTAGTACAGGGGGCTACCAGCCCCAGCATTTT. The encoded protein is CASSTGGYQPQHF.

This clone was observed a handful of times. V usage is TRBV28 and J usage is TRBJ1-6; D is possibly TRBD1 (5 bases). V gave up 4 bases and J gave up 7 bases, with 8 bases separating them. The CDR3 loop spans 13 amino acids. Germline CDR1 and CDR2: MDHEN and SYDVKM. The CDR3 loop is CASSSWGNSPLHF. In DNA form, the CDR3 reads TGTGCCAGCAGTTCCTGGGGCAATTCACCCCTCCACTTT.

The rearrangement links TRBV6-5 to TRBJ2-5, with a possible D match to TRBD1 (7 bases). V was pared by 4 bases and J by 2 bases, with 11 bases between. Germline CDR1 MNHEY, CDR2 SVGAGI. The CDR3 extends over 14 amino acids. The chain's CDR3 is CASSSAGQQETQYF. For the CDR3, the DNA is TGTGCCAGCAGTTCCGCGGGACAGCAAGAGACCCAGTACTTC.

The table lists this clone with a few counts. As DNA, the CDR3 is TGTGCCAGCAGTGACTCGCCCGGGAACACTGAAGCTTTCTTT. Translating it yields CASSDSPGNTEAFF. V gene TRBV6-4 combines with J gene TRBJ1-1; no clear D gene. CDR3 length equals 14 residues. Germline values: CDR1 MRHNA, CDR2 SNTAGT. The V end was cut by 0 bases, the J end by 1 base, with 6 bases between.

V is TRBV6-5 and J is TRBJ2-5; unclear D gene. This CDR3 has 15 residues. Germline V gives CDR1 MNHEY, CDR2 SVGAGI. The V and J ends lost 4 bases and 3 bases respectively, with 15 bases between them. The CDR3 here is CASSSGSFDEETQYF. The CDR3 DNA sequence: TGTGCCAGCAGTTCAGGCTCTTTCGACGAAGAGACCCAGTACTTC.

The chain joins TRBV11-3 to TRBJ2-1, with a possible D match to TRBD1 (5 bases). CDR1 and CDR2 (germline): SGHNT, YENEEA. Deletions cut 5 bases from V and 5 bases from J, with 13 bases between. The CDR3 extends over 14 amino acids. The DNA of the CDR3 is TGTGCCAGCAGCCCACTCTGGGGCAACAATGAGCAGTTCTTC. Its protein product is CASSPLWGNNEQFF. Full variable domain (missing parts from reference TRBV11-3 and TRBJ2-1): EAGVVQSPRYKIIEKKQPVAFWCNPISGHNTLYWYLQNLGQGPELLIRYENEEAVDDSQLPKDRFSAERLKGVDSTLKIQPAELGDSAVYLCASSPLWGNNEQFFGPGTRLTVL.

The V and J genes are TRBV7-2 and TRBJ2-1; 8 nucleotides align to TRBD1. Trimming at V came to 5 bases and at J to 10 bases, leaving 7 bases not matched to a gene. CDR1 and CDR2 (germline): SGHTA, FQGNSA. This CDR3 comprises 13 residues. CDR3: CASSPDRGQEQFF. The DNA for the CDR3 is TGTGCCAGCAGCCCCGACAGGGGCCAAGAGCAGTTCTTC.

V is TRBV18 and J is TRBJ1-2; the D gene is possibly TRBD1 (6 bases). CDR1 is KGHSH, CDR2 LQKENI, per germline. The CDR3 runs 15 residues. Trimming pared 3 bases from V and 2 bases from J, leaving 13 bases between. CDR3 loop: CASSPRTAKNYGYTF. As DNA, the CDR3 is TGTGCCAGCTCACCGAGGACAGCTAAAAACTATGGCTACACCTTC.

V gene TRBV7-2 combines with J gene TRBJ2-1; possibly TRBD2 for D (7 bases). V was clipped by 5 bases and J by 8 bases, with 16 bases between them. The CDR3 extends over 14 amino acids. Germline V gene sequence: CDR1 SGHTA, CDR2 FQGNSA. The CDR3: CASSPAGAAYEQFF. The CDR3 DNA reads TGTGCCAGCAGCCCCGCGGGGGCAGCTTATGAGCAGTTCTTC.

The chain joins TRBV7-9 to TRBJ2-2; D is ambiguous. This CDR3 region has 17 residues. Germline V CDR1 and CDR2: SEHNR, FQNEAQ (reference sequence). V lost 5 bases, J lost 5 bases, and 21 bases lay in between. CDR3 in amino acids: CASSDSPRQPVTGELFF. Written as DNA, the CDR3 is TGTGCCAGCAGCGACTCACCCCGGCAGCCGGTAACCGGGGAGCTGTTTTTT.

The chain recombines TRBV10-2 with TRBJ2-1; D ambiguous. Germline CDR1 reads WSHSY; CDR2 reads SAAADI. This CDR3 spans 14 amino acids. Trimming left V 6 bases short and J 1 base short, with 10 bases between. This CDR3 reads CASRETSSYNEQFF. CDR3 bases: TGCGCCAGCAGGGAGACGAGTTCCTACAATGAGCAGTTCTTC.

The J gene is TRBJ1-1, the V gene TRBV5-4; D remains ambiguous. Germline values: CDR1 SGHNT, CDR2 YYREEE (reference sequence). V lost 0 bases and J 1 base, leaving 4 bases between the germline ends. The CDR3 is 13 residues long. The chain's CDR3 is CASSLVRNTEAFF. The CDR3 DNA follows: TGTGCCAGCAGCTTGGTGCGGAACACTGAAGCTTTCTTT.

The chain combines TRBV5-4 with TRBJ2-3; TRBD2 matches at 14 bases. Germline loops: CDR1 SGHNT, CDR2 YYREEE (reference sequence). This CDR3 contains 17 residues. J lost 6 bases, V lost 3 bases, and 9 bases had no gene match. CDR3 in DNA: TGTGCCAGCAGCTGGCGACTAGCGGGGGGGCCACCGGATACGCAGTATTTT. It is translated as CASSWRLAGGPPDTQYF. Based on the CDR3 plus reference TRBV5-4 and TRBJ2-3, the full variable domain is ETGVTQSPTHLIKTRGQQVTLRCSSQSGHNTVSWYQQALGQGPQFIFQYYREEENGRGNFPPRFSGLQFPNYSSELNVNALELDDSALYLCASSWRLAGGPPDTQYFGPGTRLTVL.

The chain links TRBV28 to TRBJ1-5, with 7 bases that match TRBD1. CDR3 length: 14 amino acids. V lost 6 bases to trimming and J lost 4 bases; unmatched junction nucleotides: 6. The germline V gene has CDR1 MDHEN and CDR2 SYDVKM. The CDR3 DNA follows: TGTGCCAGCAGACCTGGGACAGCGAATCAGCCCCAGCATTTT. Its protein is CASRPGTANQPQHF.

The rearrangement links TRBV3-1 (or the pseudogene TRBV3-2) to TRBJ1-2; weak D call: TRBD1 (5 bases). The CDR3 extends over 13 amino acids. CDR1 is LGHDT and CDR2 is YNNKEL in the germline V gene (reference sequence). Trimming shortened V by 5 bases and J by 8 bases, and 15 bases separated the two germline ends. This CDR3 reads CASSVNRDLGYTF. The CDR3 coding sequence is TGTGCCAGCAGCGTTAACCGGGACTTAGGCTACACCTTC.

The genes are TRBV15 and TRBJ2-4; tentative D call: TRBD2 (5 bases). There are 16 residues in the CDR3. The V gene's germline CDR1 is LNHNV and CDR2 YYDKDF (reference sequence). The V end was cut by 1 base, the J end by 2 bases, with 12 bases between. The CDR3 region is CATSRGAVFSKNIQYF. Here the CDR3 DNA reads TGTGCCACCAGCAGAGGAGCGGTGTTTTCCAAAAACATTCAGTACTTC.

The CDR3 spells CASSSSIAGVAYNEQFF. The CDR3 region has the DNA TGCGCCAGCAGCTCATCGATAGCGGGGGTTGCCTACAATGAGCAGTTCTTC. The chain combines TRBV5-1 with TRBJ2-1, with 9 bases fitting TRBD2. CDR1 and CDR2 from the germline V gene are SGHRS and YFSETQ. The CDR3 sequence is 17 residues long. V lost 3 bases to trimming and J lost 2 bases; unmatched junction nucleotides: 9.

The chain joins TRBV28 to TRBJ2-7, with D unclear. The V end lost 6 bases, the J end lost 7 bases, and 13 bases lay between the germline ends. The CDR3 extends over 12 amino acids. CDR1 MDHEN and CDR2 SYDVKM come from the germline V gene. The DNA for the CDR3 is TGTGCCAGCAGCCCGGGTTGGCGGGAGCAGTACTTC. Encoded protein: CASSPGWREQYF.

The rearrangement links TRBV2 to TRBJ1-2, with TRBD1 matching 12 bases. CDR1 is SNHLY, CDR2 FYNNEI, per germline. V was pared by 8 bases and J by 3 bases, with 4 bases of the junction left unmatched. The CDR3 runs 14 residues. The CDR3 region has the DNA TGTGCCAGCTCGGGACAGGGGGCGGACTATGGCTACACCTTC. It yields the protein CASSGQGADYGYTF.

By its share, this clone is medium-sized. The chain uses TRBV27 and TRBJ1-3, with 7 bases fitting TRBD1. V lost 6 bases to trimming and J lost 2 bases; unmatched junction nucleotides: 19. Germline V lookup: CDR1 MNHEY, CDR2 SMNVEV (reference sequence). The length of the CDR3 is 19 residues. As DNA, the CDR3 is TGTGCCAGCAGAGCCCTCTACATCTCGACAGGGAGTCCTGGAAACACCATATATTTT. It yields the protein CASRALYISTGSPGNTIYF.